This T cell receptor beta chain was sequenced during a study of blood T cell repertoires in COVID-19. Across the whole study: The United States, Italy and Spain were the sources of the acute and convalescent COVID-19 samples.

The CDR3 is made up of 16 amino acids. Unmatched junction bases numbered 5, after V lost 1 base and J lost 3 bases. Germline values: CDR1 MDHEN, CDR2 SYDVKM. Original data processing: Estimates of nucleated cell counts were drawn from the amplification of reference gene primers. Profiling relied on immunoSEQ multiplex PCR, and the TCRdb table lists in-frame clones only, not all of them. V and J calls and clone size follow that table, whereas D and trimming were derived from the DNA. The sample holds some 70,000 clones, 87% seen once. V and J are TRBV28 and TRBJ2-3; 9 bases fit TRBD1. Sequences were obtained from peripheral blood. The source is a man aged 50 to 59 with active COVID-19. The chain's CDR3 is CASSLYGTGRTDTQYF. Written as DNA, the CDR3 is TGTGCCAGCAGTTTATACGGGACAGGGAGGACAGATACGCAGTATTTT.